Following are 6 T cell receptor beta chains from one sample sequenced in a study of vaccination effects on CD4 cells after COVID-19. Libraries were prepared by immunoSEQ multiplex PCR; TCRdb keeps only in-frame clonotypes and omits some of them. Counted here are tens of thousands of clones, over 70% occurring once; the ten biggest clones make up under 2%. Their cognate antigens are unknown. After expansion with viral peptide pools in the ViraFEST assay, antigen-specific CD4+ T cells were sequenced. Once cultured for more than nine days, the cells underwent separation to obtain CD4+ T cells. Two-dose BNT162b2 or mRNA-1273 vaccination was given to participants. The source was CD4+ T cells from PBMCs cultured with HCoV-229E spike peptides, collected after COVID-19 vaccination. The receptors shown here come from a human donor who received a COVID-19 vaccine.

The chain has TRBV5-5 and TRBJ2-1; 12 positions match TRBD2. CDR1 is SGHKS, CDR2 YYEKEE, per germline (reference sequence). V gave up 2 bases and J gave up 9 bases; unmatched junction bases: 9. The CDR3 extends over 16 amino acids. This chain's CDR3 is CASSLNPSGGAGEQFF. CDR3 DNA sequence: TGTGCCAGCAGCTTAAACCCTAGCGGGGGGGCTGGTGAGCAGTTCTTC.

The CDR3 coding sequence is TGTGCCAGCAGCTTACAGGCCGGACAGGCCTCCTACGAGCAGTACGTC. Translated: CASSLQAGQASYEQYV. The chain uses TRBV5-5 and TRBJ2-7; 7 bases are a match to TRBD1. The germline CDR1 and CDR2 sequences are SGHKS and YYEKEE (reference sequence). The V gene end was trimmed by 2 bases and the J gene end by 0 bases; junction bases not matched to a gene: 8. This CDR3 has 16 residues.

Only one count was recorded for this clone. The chain is built from TRBV7-2 and TRBJ1-2; no clear D. In germline, CDR1 is SGHTA, CDR2 FQGNSA. The CDR3 length is 14 residues. V dropped 5 bases and J dropped 6 bases, with 16 bases sitting between them. For the CDR3, the DNA is TGTGCCAGCAGCCCGCAAAACAGCCTTCATGGCTACACCTTC. Translation: CASSPQNSLHGYTF.

The rearrangement uses TRBV30 and TRBJ2-5; 7 nucleotides line up with TRBD2. The V segment lost 2 bases and the J segment 2 bases; nucleotides outside the gene matches: 11. Germline V gene data show CDR1 as GTSNPN and CDR2 as SVGIG (reference sequence). The CDR3 consists of 16 residues. The CDR3 coding sequence is TGTGCCTGGAGTCCCGGGAGGCTAGCGGTTCAAGAGACCCAGTACTTC. As protein: CAWSPGRLAVQETQYF.

This chain links TRBV2 with TRBJ1-1, with TRBD1 matching 8 bases. CDR1 is SNHLY and CDR2 is FYNNEI in the germline V gene. The V and J ends lost 4 bases and 4 bases, in that order; junction bases with no gene match: 5. The CDR3 length is 14 residues. The CDR3 sequence: CASSGQGLGTEAFF. The CDR3 nucleotides are TGTGCCAGCAGTGGACAGGGGTTGGGCACTGAAGCTTTCTTT.

The rearrangement uses TRBV7-9 and TRBJ1-1, with D tentatively TRBD1 (5 bases). The germline CDR1 and CDR2 sequences are SEHNR and FQNEAQ (reference sequence). This CDR3 has 15 amino acids. V lost 1 base, J lost 7 bases, and 16 bases lay in between. The CDR3 nucleotides read TGTGCCAGCAGCTTAGTCGCAGCCTCCCAGGGTGAAGCTTTCTTT. Amino acid sequence: CASSLVAASQGEAFF.